The 15 T cell receptor beta chains below were found in one sample sequenced in a study of blood T cells in healthy people across ages. Then a second PCR, running roughly 7 to 11 cycles, was carried out with a sample-barcoded 5' primer and a J-beta primer mix. TCRdb ran MiXCR on the 5' RACE reads and lists one entry per CDR3 protein. This table has some 1.7 million distinct CDR3 sequences, 25% to 30% appearing once. Sequences were obtained from blood. Receptors were obtained from a woman in her twenties or thirties in good health.

This clonotype was found a few times. The V call is TRBV20-1, the J call TRBJ1-2; D gene unclear. Trimming removed 0 bases from V and 6 bases from J, with 14 bases in between. CDR1 and CDR2 from the germline V gene are DFQATT and SNEGSKA (reference sequence). The CDR3 extends over 14 amino acids. CDR3 sequence: CSAREDRAGNGYTF. CDR3 in DNA: TGCAGTGCTAGAGAGGATAGGGCGGGAAATGGCTACACCTTC.

A remark on this clonotype: This may stem from a read error, because a much larger clone lies one nucleotide away. The chain combines TRBV9 with TRBJ1-1; TRBD1 agrees at 7 bases. The CDR3 sequence is 14 residues long. The J segment lost 1 base and the V segment lost 3 bases, leaving 3 bases of the junction unmatched. Germline V gene data show CDR1 as SGDLS and CDR2 as YYNGEE. Here the CDR3 reads CASSATGPNTEAFF. The CDR3 DNA follows: TGTGCCAGCAGCGCGACAGGGCCGAACACTGAAGCTTTCTTT.

This clonotype has just a few counts. V usage is TRBV11-1 and J usage is TRBJ2-1; TRBD1 matches 9 bases. CDR1 and CDR2 from the germline V gene are SGHAT and FQDESV (reference sequence). This CDR3 has 14 residues. V shed 3 bases and J 12 bases; nucleotides not matched to a gene: 9. In nucleotides, the CDR3 is TGTGCCAGCAGCTTTTTCGAGACAGGGGGAATGCAGTTCTTC. Its translation is CASSFFETGGMQFF.

The chain uses TRBV7-2 and TRBJ1-1; perhaps TRBD1 as D (5 bases). Trimming cost V 5 bases and J 4 bases, with 14 bases left between them. Germline V gene sequence: CDR1 SGHTA, CDR2 FQGNSA. The CDR3 runs to 14 residues. The CDR3 bases are TGTGCCAGCAGCCCCCTGGGGGGGGTCACTGAAGCTTTCTTT. It yields the protein CASSPLGGVTEAFF.

This clonotype was observed at least ten times. The rearrangement joins TRBV9 to TRBJ1-2, with D tentatively TRBD1 (5 bases). The V gene lost 0 bases and the J gene lost 2 bases, with 17 bases spanning the gap. The CDR3 length is 17 residues. Germline CDR1 is SGDLS and CDR2 is YYNGEE. CDR3 protein: CASSVEAGYGSNYGYTF. The CDR3 nucleotides are TGTGCCAGCAGCGTAGAGGCAGGGTACGGTTCCAACTATGGCTACACCTTC.

V usage is TRBV10-1 and J usage is TRBJ2-4; D is undetermined. CDR3 length equals 13 residues. CDR1 is WNHNN, CDR2 SYGVQD, per germline (reference sequence). V lost 6 bases, J lost 13 bases, and 19 bases lay in between. The CDR3 spells CASSPEPINEQYF. DNA for the CDR3: TGCGCCAGCAGCCCAGAACCCATCAATGAGCAGTACTTC.

Turning to this clonotype: This sequence may be a read error, since a much larger clone differs from it by one base. The chain links TRBV5-1 to TRBJ2-7; D may be TRBD1 (6 bases). Trimming stripped 3 bases from V and 3 bases from J, with 13 bases between. The CDR3 runs to 14 residues. Germline CDR1 SGHRS, CDR2 YFSETQ. The CDR3 here is CASSWDKGVYEQYF. CDR3 DNA: TGCGCCAGCAGCTGGGATAAGGGGGTCTACGAGCAGTACTTC.

This clonotype came up many times. The chain combines TRBV5-1 with TRBJ1-2, with D uncertain. Germline V CDR1 and CDR2: SGHRS, YFSETQ. The CDR3 is made up of 14 amino acids. Trimming removed 2 bases from V and 4 bases from J, with 12 bases in between. The CDR3 loop is CASSFTLDVYGYTF. CDR3 nucleotides: TGCGCCAGCAGCTTCACTTTGGATGTCTATGGCTACACCTTC.

This clonotype was found a few times. The rearrangement links TRBV14 to TRBJ1-1; no reliable D call. V was shortened by 2 bases and J by 1 base, with 11 bases between the two germline ends. The germline V gene encodes CDR1 SGHDN and CDR2 FVKESK. The CDR3 has 15 residues. The CDR3 loop is CASSQSATKNTEAFF. In nucleotides, the CDR3 is TGTGCCAGCAGCCAATCGGCCACTAAGAACACTGAAGCTTTCTTT.

The V gene is TRBV7-2, the J gene TRBJ1-3; D not certain. Germline V gene sequence: CDR1 SGHTA, CDR2 FQGNSA. This CDR3 has 14 residues. Between the trimmed V and J ends, which lost 6 bases and 1 base, there was a span of 10 bases. CDR3 DNA sequence: TGTGCCAGCAGTCAACTCCTGTCTGGAAACACCATATATTTT. Its protein is CASSQLLSGNTIYF.

The sample holds a few counts of this clonotype. V is TRBV7-6 and J is TRBJ2-3; D is tentatively TRBD1 or TRBD2 (6 bases each). Germline CDR1 reads SGHVS; CDR2 reads FNYEAQ. Trimming shortened V by 6 bases and J by 4 bases, and 23 bases separated the two germline ends. The CDR3 extends over 17 amino acids. CDR3: CASSSKPPGAPADTQYF. In nucleotides, the CDR3 is TGTGCCAGCAGTTCAAAGCCCCCGGGGGCGCCCGCAGATACGCAGTATTTT.

This rearrangement joins TRBV5-1 to TRBJ2-3; tentatively, D is TRBD1 or TRBD2 (7 bases each). The CDR3 is made up of 15 amino acids. Germline V gene sequence: CDR1 SGHRS, CDR2 YFSETQ. Trimming removed 6 bases at V and 2 bases at J, with 16 bases between. Here the CDR3 DNA reads TGCGCCAGCACTGAGCGGGGACAGTCCACAGATACGCAGTATTTT. Its protein product is CASTERGQSTDTQYF.

This clonotype turned up a few times. V is TRBV7-2 and J is TRBJ1-2; unclear D gene. Germline CDR1 reads SGHTA; CDR2 reads FQGNSA. This CDR3 has 14 residues. V lost 0 bases and J lost 8, with 13 bases in between. CDR3 coding DNA: TGTGCCAGCAGCTTAGCGGAGAGGGCCCGGGGCTACACCTTC. Translation gives CASSLAERARGYTF.

V gene TRBV5-6 combines with J gene TRBJ1-1, with D maybe TRBD1 (5 bases). Germline CDR1 is SGHDT and CDR2 is YYEEEE. This CDR3 spans 16 amino acids. Trimming took off 3 bases at V and 3 bases at J, with 18 bases between the two ends. The CDR3 sequence is CASSSTGVLGDTEAFF. CDR3 nucleotide sequence: TGTGCCAGCAGCTCGACGGGGGTCCTGGGGGACACTGAAGCTTTCTTT.

V gene TRBV28 combines with J gene TRBJ2-1; D gene uncertain. Germline values: CDR1 MDHEN, CDR2 SYDVKM. The CDR3 loop spans 15 amino acids. Trimming stripped 5 bases from V and 0 bases from J, with 11 bases between. CDR3 protein: CASSPSPGSYNEQFF. The CDR3 DNA sequence: TGTGCCAGCAGTCCCTCACCCGGCTCCTACAATGAGCAGTTCTTC.